The 11 T cell receptor beta chains below come from one sample, sequenced in a study of shared clonotypes between healthy human individuals. TCRdb keeps only in-frame clones here, not all; method: immunoSEQ multiplex PCR. This sample carries millions of clones, over 85% of them seen once, and the ten largest clones take 0.1% to 0.15%. Sequenced sample: naive CD4+ T cells sorted from blood. Sample subset: CD45RA+ positively selected. These receptors came from a young man in good health.

The chain links TRBV19 to TRBJ1-1, with TRBD1 matching 9 bases. This CDR3 is built from 16 residues. V lost 3 bases and J lost 5; bases outside the gene matches: 10. From germline, CDR1 is LNHDA and CDR2 SQIVND (reference sequence). The CDR3 DNA is TGTGCCAGTAGTATCCGGTTGGGGACAGGGAGTACTGAAGCTTTCTTT. Translation: CASSIRLGTGSTEAFF.

The V and J genes are TRBV6-1 and TRBJ2-7; tentative D call: TRBD2 (7 bases). With 3 bases removed from V and 1 base from J, the gap between germline ends came to 13 bases. Germline V CDR1 and CDR2: MNHNS, SASEGT. The CDR3 length is 15 residues. The CDR3 here is CASSEGRGLSYEQYF. In nucleotides, the CDR3 is TGTGCCAGCAGTGAGGGCAGGGGACTATCCTACGAGCAGTACTTC.

The V and J genes are TRBV18 and TRBJ1-6; D gene uncertain. Deletions cut 3 bases from V and 7 bases from J, with 13 bases between. Germline CDR1 reads KGHSH; CDR2 reads LQKENI. This CDR3 is built from 15 residues. The CDR3 DNA is TGTGCCAGCTCACCCCAGAGTTCTGGCAATTCACCCCTCCACTTT. Encoded protein: CASSPQSSGNSPLHF.

This clone was seen once. The gene calls are TRBV5-1 and TRBJ1-5, with a weak D call TRBD1 (5 bases). The CDR3 loop spans 13 amino acids. The germline V and J ends were trimmed by 4 bases and 3 bases, with 8 bases remaining between them. Germline V CDR1 and CDR2: SGHRS, YFSETQ. The CDR3 is CASSPGTNQPQHF. In DNA, the CDR3 is TGCGCCAGCAGCCCAGGGACCAATCAGCCCCAGCATTTT.

The chain has TRBV11-3 and TRBJ2-3; 9 positions agree with TRBD1. CDR1 SGHNT and CDR2 YENEEA come from the germline V gene. The V gene end was trimmed by 5 bases and the J gene end by 4 bases; junction bases not matched to a gene: 4. This CDR3 is built from 14 residues. CDR3 residues: CASSVTGGADTQYF. CDR3 DNA sequence: TGTGCCAGCAGCGTGACAGGGGGAGCAGATACGCAGTATTTT. The whole variable domain, remainder taken from reference TRBV11-3 and TRBJ2-3, is EAGVVQSPRYKIIEKKQPVAFWCNPISGHNTLYWYLQNLGQGPELLIRYENEEAVDDSQLPKDRFSAERLKGVDSTLKIQPAELGDSAVYLCASSVTGGADTQYFGPGTRLTVL.

This rearrangement joins TRBV5-1 to TRBJ2-1; a weak D match, TRBD2 (6 bases). This CDR3 has 14 residues. CDR1 and CDR2 (germline): SGHRS, YFSETQ. Deletions cut 2 bases from V and 2 bases from J, with 8 bases between. For the CDR3, the DNA is TGCGCCAGCAGCTTAGGGGAGGCCTACAATGAGCAGTTCTTC. Translating gives CASSLGEAYNEQFF.

CDR3 in amino acids: CSVEDPRQNYNEQFF. CDR3 sequence (DNA): TGCAGCGTTGAAGATCCCAGACAGAACTACAATGAGCAGTTCTTC. V is TRBV29-1 and J is TRBJ2-1; D is perhaps TRBD1 (5 bases). The V gene lost 0 bases and the J gene lost 3 bases, with 12 bases spanning the gap. The CDR3 extends over 15 amino acids. The V gene's germline CDR1 is SQVTM and CDR2 ANQGSEA.

The rearrangement links TRBV30 to TRBJ2-1; D unclear. The CDR3 sequence is 13 residues long. The germline V gene encodes CDR1 GTSNPN and CDR2 SVGIG (reference sequence). Deletions cut 4 bases from V and 0 bases from J, with 7 bases between. The CDR3 DNA is TGTGCCTGGAATGTTAACTCCTACAATGAGCAGTTCTTC. Amino acid sequence: CAWNVNSYNEQFF.

The chain couples TRBV28 to TRBJ2-3; D perhaps matches TRBD2 (7 bases). The ends were cut back, 5 bases at V and 1 base at J, with 13 bases in the middle. The CDR3 runs to 15 residues. Germline assignment: CDR1 MDHEN and CDR2 SYDVKM. CDR3 loop: CASSGRGTGTDTQYF. The CDR3 bases are TGTGCCAGCAGTGGGAGGGGGACCGGCACAGATACGCAGTATTTT.

The CDR3: CASSLNTQNTGELFF. The CDR3, as DNA: TGTGCCAGCAGTTTAAACACCCAGAACACCGGGGAGCTGTTTTTT. V is TRBV6-1 and J is TRBJ2-2; no reliable D call. CDR1 MNHNS and CDR2 SASEGT come from the germline V gene. V shed 5 bases and J shed 1 base, with 11 bases lying between them. This CDR3 region has 15 residues.

V is TRBV10-3 and J is TRBJ1-4; 7 nucleotides align to TRBD1. CDR1 is ENHRY and CDR2 is SYGVKD in the germline V gene. V was pared by 0 bases and J by 8 bases, with 3 bases of the junction left unmatched. This CDR3 contains 14 residues. CDR3 region: CAISESRGQEKLFF. Written as DNA, the CDR3 is TGTGCCATCAGTGAGTCTAGGGGACAGGAAAAACTGTTTTTT.